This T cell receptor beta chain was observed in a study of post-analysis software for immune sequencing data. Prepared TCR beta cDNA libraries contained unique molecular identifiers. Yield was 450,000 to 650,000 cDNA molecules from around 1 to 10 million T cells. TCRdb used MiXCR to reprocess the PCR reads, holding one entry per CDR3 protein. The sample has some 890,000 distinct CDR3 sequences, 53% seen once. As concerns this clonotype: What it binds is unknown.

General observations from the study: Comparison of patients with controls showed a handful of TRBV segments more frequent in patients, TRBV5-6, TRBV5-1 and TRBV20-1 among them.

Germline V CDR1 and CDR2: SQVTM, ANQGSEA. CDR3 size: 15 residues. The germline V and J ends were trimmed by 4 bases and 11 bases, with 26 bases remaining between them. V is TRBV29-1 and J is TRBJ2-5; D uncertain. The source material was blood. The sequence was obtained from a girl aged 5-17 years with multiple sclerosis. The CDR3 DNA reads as TGCAGCGTTGGGAACCCTACCATCGGGTACAATGAGCAGTACTTC. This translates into CSVGNPTIGYNEQYF.